This T cell receptor (beta chain) was recorded in a study of blood T cell repertoires in COVID-19. Across the study: Sample material is recorded as cDNA or gDNA derived from T cells, B-cell-depleted T cells, or PBMCs.

Methods used by the authors: Using reference gene primer amplification, nucleated cell counts were estimated. TCRdb keeps only in-frame clones here, not all; method: immunoSEQ multiplex PCR. Clone size and V and J calls were adopted from that table, with D and trimming inferred from the DNA. The sample lists some 62,000 clones, around 82% occurring once. V was cut by 9 bases and J by 2 bases, with 9 bases left in between. CDR3 size: 12 residues. Germline V gene sequence: CDR1 SNHLY, CDR2 FYNNEI. The sequence was collected from a man aged 55 to 70 with COVID-19, enrolled during active disease. The specimen was peripheral blood. The rearrangement uses TRBV2 and TRBJ2-3; D gene unclear. CDR3 in DNA: TGTGCCAGTACTCCTCACACAGATACGCAGTATTTT. Protein sequence: CASTPHTDTQYF.